The 22 T cell receptor beta chains reported below all come from one sample, sequenced in a study of technical replicates of blood from a handful of donors. The protocol was immunoSEQ multiplex PCR, while the TCRdb copy is restricted to in-frame clones and leaves out a portion. The sample carries 85,000 to 100,000 clones, 94% recorded once. The material sequenced was T cells isolated from PBMCs. These receptor sequences come from a human donor in good health.

This sequence joins TRBV28 and TRBJ2-7; no clear D. Germline CDR1 and CDR2: MDHEN and SYDVKM. This CDR3 comprises 14 residues. The DNA for the CDR3 is TGTGCGGTCCTCTCCAGCGAAGTCATGGACGAGCAGTACTTC. This codes for CAVLSSEVMDEQYF.

The V call is TRBV30, the J call TRBJ1-4, with D perhaps TRBD1 (5 bases). From germline, CDR1 is GTSNPN and CDR2 SVGIG (reference sequence). V shed 5 bases and J shed 2 bases, with 15 bases lying between them. CDR3 length: 15 amino acids. The CDR3 DNA reads as TGTGCCTGGGACGCAGGGATGTGGACTAATGAAAAACTGTTTTTT. Translation: CAWDAGMWTNEKLFF.

The J gene is TRBJ1-1, the V gene TRBV30; possibly TRBD1 for D (6 bases). The length of the CDR3 is 14 residues. Per germline, CDR1 GTSNPN and CDR2 SVGIG (reference sequence). The V and J ends lost 2 bases and 4 bases respectively, with 14 bases between them. In DNA, the CDR3 is TGTGCCTGGAGTCAACAGGGCGTGGGCACTGAAGCTTTCTTT. The encoded protein is CAWSQQGVGTEAFF.

The V and J genes are TRBV5-4 and TRBJ1-1; D ambiguous. This CDR3 is built from 15 residues. V lost 4 bases and J lost 1, with 14 bases in between. Germline V CDR1 and CDR2: SGHNT, YYREEE (reference sequence). CDR3 region: CASSPLGVGNTEAFF. CDR3 coding DNA: TGTGCCAGCAGCCCTCTTGGAGTGGGGAACACTGAAGCTTTCTTT.

The chain joins TRBV7-6 to TRBJ1-1, with D unclear. Germline V gene sequence: CDR1 SGHVS, CDR2 FNYEAQ. V lost 2 bases and J lost 6, with 7 bases in between. The CDR3 is 12 residues long. The CDR3 protein is CASSLLGAEAFF. CDR3 bases: TGTGCCAGCAGCTTACTCGGGGCTGAAGCTTTCTTT.

The rearrangement joins TRBV28 to TRBJ2-7; D is unresolved. CDR3 length: 12 amino acids. The V end lost 3 bases, the J end lost 3 bases, and 6 bases lay between the germline ends. The V gene's germline CDR1 is MDHEN and CDR2 SYDVKM. CDR3 sequence reads: CASSFLLYEQYF. The CDR3 DNA sequence: TGTGCCAGCAGTTTCCTCCTCTACGAGCAGTACTTC.

J is TRBJ2-7 and V is TRBV29-1; 12 bases are shared with TRBD1. In germline, CDR1 is SQVTM, CDR2 ANQGSEA. V was clipped by 7 bases and J by 5 bases; unmatched bases: 9. The CDR3 extends over 14 amino acids. Here the CDR3 DNA reads TGCAGCGGATACGCCGGGACAGGGGGCAACGAGCAGTACTTC. Its translation is CSGYAGTGGNEQYF.

V is TRBV10-3 and J is TRBJ2-1, with 10 bases aligning to TRBD2. The CDR3 contains 15 residues. In germline, CDR1 is ENHRY, CDR2 SYGVKD. V shed 4 bases, J shed 9 bases, and the junction held 9 bases outside the gene matches. Written as DNA, the CDR3 is TGTGCCATCAGTGCTAGCACTAGCGGGACAGGTGAGCAGTTCTTC. The encoded protein is CAISASTSGTGEQFF.

CDR3 in amino acids: CASSTGPSYEQYF. CDR3 DNA sequence: TGTGCCAGTAGTACGGGTCCCTCCTACGAGCAGTACTTC. The chain links TRBV19 to TRBJ2-7; D unclear. CDR3 length equals 13 residues. CDR1 LNHDA and CDR2 SQIVND come from the germline V gene (reference sequence). Trimming took 4 bases from V and 0 from J, leaving 7 bases between them.

The J gene is TRBJ2-1, the V gene TRBV6-6; D is uncertain. Trimming pared 7 bases from V and 4 bases from J, leaving 17 bases between. The germline V gene has CDR1 MNHNY and CDR2 SVGAGI (reference sequence). The CDR3 spans 15 residues. CDR3 sequence (DNA): TGTGCCAGCACTAAGATTCAGGTCCAATACAATGAGCAGTTCTTC. It translates to CASTKIQVQYNEQFF.

This clone showed up just once. J is TRBJ2-1 and V is TRBV5-1; TRBD2 matches 10 bases. The CDR3 has 16 amino acids. CDR1 SGHRS and CDR2 YFSETQ come from the germline V gene. V shed 3 bases, J shed 4 bases, and the junction held 7 bases outside the gene matches. CDR3: CASSSLAGDGYNEQFF. The DNA for the CDR3 is TGCGCCAGCAGCTCCCTAGCGGGAGATGGGTACAATGAGCAGTTCTTC.

The J gene is TRBJ2-5, the V gene TRBV6-5; 9 bases agree with TRBD2. V trimming: 3 bases; J trimming: 1 base; junction bases outside the gene matches: 6. The germline CDR1 and CDR2 sequences are MNHEY and SVGAGI. CDR3 size: 16 residues. Here the CDR3 DNA reads TGTGCCAGCAGTTATCGACTAGCGGACCTCCAAGAGACCCAGTACTTC. Its translation is CASSYRLADLQETQYF.

The J gene is TRBJ2-1, the V gene TRBV4-1; D is undetermined. Germline V CDR1 and CDR2: MGHRA, YSYEKL. V lost 0 bases and J lost 14, with 14 bases in between. CDR3 length equals 13 residues. The CDR3 bases are TGCGCCAGCAGCCAAGATGTTAGAGGTTTGGAGTTCTTC. This translates into CASSQDVRGLEFF.

This clone was picked up one time. The CDR3 loop reads CASSPPPKPNRVDEQYF. The CDR3 DNA follows: TGTGCCAGCTCACCACCTCCAAAGCCCAACCGGGTCGACGAGCAGTACTTC. The chain is built from TRBV18 and TRBJ2-7, with D uncertain. There are 17 residues in the CDR3. The germline V and J ends were trimmed by 0 bases and 5 bases, with 20 bases remaining between them. Germline V gene lookup returns CDR1 KGHSH and CDR2 LQKENI.

The CDR3 protein is CASSLAQETQYF. Here the CDR3 DNA reads TGTGCCAGCAGCTTAGCGCAAGAGACCCAGTACTTC. J is TRBJ2-5 and V is TRBV5-6; D ambiguous. V lost 2 bases to trimming and J lost 2 bases, with 4 bases between them. The CDR3 sequence is 12 residues long. Per germline, CDR1 SGHDT and CDR2 YYEEEE.

The chain combines TRBV29-1 with TRBJ1-2; D ambiguous. Trimming removed 7 bases from V and 4 bases from J, with 22 bases in between. This CDR3 has 15 residues. Per the germline V gene, CDR1 is SQVTM and CDR2 is ANQGSEA. CDR3 nucleotides: TGCAGCGGCCTGACGTCTTTCCACGGGAGCTATGGCTACACCTTC. Translation gives CSGLTSFHGSYGYTF.

The CDR3 loop reads CASSSGGLAAGEQYF. Here the CDR3 DNA reads TGTGCCAGCAGCTCTGGGGGACTAGCGGCGGGCGAGCAGTACTTC. The J gene is TRBJ2-7, the V gene TRBV5-4; 11 bases align to TRBD2. V shed 3 bases and J 6 bases; nucleotides not matched to a gene: 8. The CDR3 totals 15 residues. Germline assignment: CDR1 SGHNT and CDR2 YYREEE (reference sequence).

This chain connects TRBV19 to TRBJ1-5; D gene uncertain. Trimming took off 6 bases at V and 3 bases at J, with 15 bases between the two ends. CDR1 is LNHDA, CDR2 SQIVND, per germline (reference sequence). CDR3 size: 15 residues. Written as DNA, the CDR3 is TGTGCCAGTAGGATATCGAACATGCCCAATCAGCCCCAGCATTTT. Encoded protein: CASRISNMPNQPQHF.

The chain carries TRBV18 and TRBJ2-7; D is undetermined. Trimming removed 0 bases at V and 0 bases at J, with 6 bases between. Germline V gene data show CDR1 as KGHSH and CDR2 as LQKENI. The CDR3 has 14 residues. The CDR3 is CASSPPSSSYEQYF. Written as DNA, the CDR3 is TGTGCCAGCTCACCACCTAGTTCCTCCTACGAGCAGTACTTC.

This clone was observed once. The chain couples TRBV6-5 to TRBJ1-5; no firm D call. This CDR3 spans 14 amino acids. V was clipped by 0 bases and J by 7 bases, with 10 bases between them. In germline, CDR1 is MNHEY, CDR2 SVGAGI. CDR3 protein: CASSYSQVVQPQHF. CDR3 coding DNA: TGTGCCAGCAGTTACTCCCAGGTGGTGCAGCCCCAGCATTTT.

V usage is TRBV6-5 and J usage is TRBJ2-1; the match to TRBD2 covers 12 bases. V shed 7 bases and J 3 bases; nucleotides not matched to a gene: 4. CDR1 is MNHEY and CDR2 is SVGAGI in the germline V gene. The CDR3 is 15 amino acids. CDR3 protein: CASTSTSGGYNEQFF. CDR3 coding DNA: TGTGCCAGCACTTCGACTAGCGGGGGCTACAATGAGCAGTTCTTC.

The chain has TRBV11-2 and TRBJ2-7; 10 bases map to TRBD1. The CDR3 has 16 residues. Losses at the gene ends were 2 bases for V and 0 bases for J; bases not matched to a gene: 4. Germline V lookup: CDR1 SGHAT, CDR2 FQNNGV. For the CDR3, the DNA is TGTGCCAGCAGCTTAAGACAGGGGGCGACCTCCTACGAGCAGTACTTC. Translated, it gives CASSLRQGATSYEQYF.